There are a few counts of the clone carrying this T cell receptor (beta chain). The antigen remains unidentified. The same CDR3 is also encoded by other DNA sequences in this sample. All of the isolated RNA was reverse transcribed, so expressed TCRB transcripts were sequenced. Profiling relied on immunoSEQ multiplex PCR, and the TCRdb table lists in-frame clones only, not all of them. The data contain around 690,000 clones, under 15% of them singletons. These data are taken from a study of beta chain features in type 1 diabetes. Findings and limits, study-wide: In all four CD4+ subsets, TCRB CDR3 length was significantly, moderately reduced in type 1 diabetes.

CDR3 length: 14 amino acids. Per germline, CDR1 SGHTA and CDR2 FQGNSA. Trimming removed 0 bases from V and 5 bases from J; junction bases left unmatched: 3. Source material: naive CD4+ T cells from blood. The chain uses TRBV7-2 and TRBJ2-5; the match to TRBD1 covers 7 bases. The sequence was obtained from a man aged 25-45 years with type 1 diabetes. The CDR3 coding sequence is TGTGCCAGCAGCTTAGCAGGGGGCAGGGAGACCCAGTACTTC. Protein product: CASSLAGGRETQYF.